This T cell receptor beta chain was sequenced during a study of blood T cell repertoires in COVID-19. Study in general: Acute and convalescent COVID-19 specimens originated in the United States, Italy and Spain. The analysed material was cDNA or gDNA that came from T cells, B-cell-depleted T cells, or PBMCs.

Trimming removed 2 bases at V and 7 bases at J, with 14 bases between. The CDR3 is made up of 14 amino acids. Germline-derived CDR1 and CDR2 are KGHSH and LQKENI. Study processing details: Counts of nucleated cells, estimated from reference gene primer amplification, were obtained. Using immunoSEQ multiplex PCR, the repertoire was profiled, and TCRdb retains in-frame clones only, with some absent. V and J calls and clone size are given by that table; D and trimming were obtained from the DNA. The table shows fewer than 250,000 clones, with more than 85% occurring only once. The sample holds one count of this clone.

The chain recombines TRBV18 with TRBJ1-2, with a possible D match to TRBD1 (5 bases). This receptor was identified in a man aged 35-49 years with acute or convalescent COVID-19. The sequencing input was peripheral blood. CDR3 protein: CASSPVGSGFGYTF. The CDR3 nucleotides are TGTGCCAGCTCACCAGTAGGGTCAGGGTTTGGCTACACCTTC.